This T cell receptor (beta chain) came from a study of OX40 agonist ivuxolimab in advanced cancers. As for the study more broadly: Ivuxolimab was a fully human IgG2 agonistic monoclonal antibody targeting the costimulatory receptor OX40 (CD134). Peripheral TCRbeta sequencing aimed to test whether ivuxolimab altered TCR sequence diversity and caused clonal T-cell expansion. Of the approximately 50 patients in dose escalation, about 20 had hepatocellular carcinoma, about 15 had melanoma, 9 had renal cell carcinoma and 9 had head and neck cancer. In the dose-escalation cohort, 82.7% of patients were male, and the mean age was approximately 55 years, with a range of about 23 to 90. The paper covers the monotherapy dose-escalation part of the phase I ivuxolimab trial, which included N of about 50 patients. Intravenous ivuxolimab was administered to patients every 2 weeks at six dose levels: 0.01, 0.1, 0.3, 1.5, 3 and 10 mg/kg. Partial responses occurred in three dose-escalation patients, of whom one had hepatocellular carcinoma and two had cutaneous melanoma. Patients were allowed to have had prior anti-PD-1, anti-PD-L1 or anti-CTLA-4 therapy, and 30% to 40% of the dose-escalation patients had been treated with checkpoint inhibitors.

The investigation overall reported the following: Low levels of normalized T-cell clonal expansion were also shown by some nonresponding patients. Partial responders in the 0.1-3.0 mg/kg groups had among the lowest normalized peripheral clonal expansion, especially among CD8+ T cells. At doses of 0.1 to 3.0 mg/kg, clonal expansion of both CD4+ and CD8+ T cells in blood was seen between baseline and week 6. After ivuxolimab, more expanded clones were found on average in CD8+ T cells than in CD4+ T cells. The antigen specificity of the clonally expanded peripheral T cells was not determined.

Patients with autoimmune disease history or receiving systemic immunosuppression were excluded from the trial. In every dose cohort, peripheral blood was drawn for TCR sequencing at baseline, cycle 4 day 1, and cycle 7 day 1. The samples were taken from a phase I, first-in-human, multicenter, open-label dose-escalation trial of ivuxolimab. Adults with locally advanced or metastatic melanoma, renal cell carcinoma, hepatocellular carcinoma or head and neck squamous cell carcinoma were enrolled in the trial. Before TCR sequencing, CD4+ T cells and CD8+ T cells were sorted from peripheral blood as separate populations. To sequence the TCRbeta CDR3 region, genomic DNA was isolated from the sorted cells. The immunoSEQ Assay was used to sequence the TCRbeta CDR3 regions. TCRdb limited this immuneACCESS table to in-frame rearrangements with V and J called. A share of clones is missing; checked studies link under half to unresolved V genes, and the rest is unexplained. Here the sample has about 79,000 clones; 80% to 95% occur a single time. Of the sample, approximately 10% falls within the top ten clones.

A word on this clone: The clone's antigen remains unknown. Base quality data are lacking; no much larger clone is found one base away.

Trimming at the junction amounts to 4 bases on V and 0 bases on J, and the germline ends lie 10 bases apart. Spanning cysteine to phenylalanine, the CDR3 consists of 15 amino acids. This entry keeps only the CDR3 DNA: 45 bases, framed from base 1. The germline V gene (reference sequence) gives CDR1 as PRHDT and CDR2 as FYEKMQ. The origin of this receptor is an adult with an advanced solid tumor such as melanoma, head and neck, liver or kidney cancer. The sequencing here drew on CD4+ or CD8+ T cells sorted from blood, taken in a trial of the OX40 agonist ivuxolimab. The chain joins TRBV13 to TRBJ1-3, with an unclear D gene assignment. CDR3 loop: CASSSDGYSGNTIYF. The DNA sequence is given as TGTGCCAGCAGCTCGGACGGGTACTCTGGAAACACCATATATTTT. When the CDR3 is completed using the reference TRBV13 and TRBJ1-3 genes on either side, the full variable domain is AAGVIQSPRHLIKEKRETATLKCYPIPRHDTVYWYQQGPGQDPQFLISFYEKMQSDKGSIPDRFSAQQFSDYHSELNMSSLELGDSALYFCASSSDGYSGNTIYFGEGSWLTVV.